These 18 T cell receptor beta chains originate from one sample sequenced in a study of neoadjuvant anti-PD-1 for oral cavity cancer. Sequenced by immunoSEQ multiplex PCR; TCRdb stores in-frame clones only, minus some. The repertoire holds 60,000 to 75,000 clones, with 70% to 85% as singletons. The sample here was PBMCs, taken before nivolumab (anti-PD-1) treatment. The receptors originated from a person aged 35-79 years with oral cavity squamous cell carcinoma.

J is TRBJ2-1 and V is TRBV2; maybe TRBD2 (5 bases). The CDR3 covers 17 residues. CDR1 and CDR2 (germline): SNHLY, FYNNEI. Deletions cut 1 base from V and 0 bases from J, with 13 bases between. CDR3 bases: TGTGCCAGCAGTGAAGGCGTTCTGGGGAGCTCCTACAATGAGCAGTTCTTC. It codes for CASSEGVLGSSYNEQFF.

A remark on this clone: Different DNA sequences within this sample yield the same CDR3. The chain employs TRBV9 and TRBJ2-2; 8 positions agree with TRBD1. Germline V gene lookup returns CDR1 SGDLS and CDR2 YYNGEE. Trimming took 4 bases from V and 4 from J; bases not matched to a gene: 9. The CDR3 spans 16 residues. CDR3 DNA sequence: TGTGCCAGCAGCTATTATCAGGGGGCGAGCACCGGGGAGCTGTTTTTT. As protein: CASSYYQGASTGELFF.

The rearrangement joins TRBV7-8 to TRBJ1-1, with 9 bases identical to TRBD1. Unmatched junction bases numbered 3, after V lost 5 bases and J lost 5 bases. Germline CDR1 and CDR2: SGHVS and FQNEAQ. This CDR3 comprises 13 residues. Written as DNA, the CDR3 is TGTGCCAGCAGCCCCGGGACAGGGACTGAAGCTTTCTTT. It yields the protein CASSPGTGTEAFF.

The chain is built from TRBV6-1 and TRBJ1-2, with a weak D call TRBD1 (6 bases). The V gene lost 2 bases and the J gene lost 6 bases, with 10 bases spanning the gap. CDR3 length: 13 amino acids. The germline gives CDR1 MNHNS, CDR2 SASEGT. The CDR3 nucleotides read TGTGCCAGCAGTGAAACGGGGGCCCATGGCTACACCTTC. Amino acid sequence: CASSETGAHGYTF.

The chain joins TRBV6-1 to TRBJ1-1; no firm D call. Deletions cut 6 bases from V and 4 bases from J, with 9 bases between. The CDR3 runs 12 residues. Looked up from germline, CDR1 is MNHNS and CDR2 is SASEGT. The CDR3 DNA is TGTGCCAGCAGCCGGGGATCCACTGAAGCTTTCTTT. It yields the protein CASSRGSTEAFF.

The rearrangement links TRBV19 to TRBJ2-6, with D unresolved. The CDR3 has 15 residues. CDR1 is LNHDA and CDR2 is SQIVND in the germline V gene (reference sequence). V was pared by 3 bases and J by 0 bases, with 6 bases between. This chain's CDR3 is CASSIPHSGANVLTF. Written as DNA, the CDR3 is TGTGCCAGTAGTATCCCCCACTCTGGGGCCAACGTCCTGACTTTC.

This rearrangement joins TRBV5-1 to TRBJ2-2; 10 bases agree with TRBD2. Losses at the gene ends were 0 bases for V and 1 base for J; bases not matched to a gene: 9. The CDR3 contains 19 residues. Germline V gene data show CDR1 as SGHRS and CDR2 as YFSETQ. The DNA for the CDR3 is TGCGCCAGCAGCTTGGCCGGAAGCGGGAGGGCCGGGAACACCGGGGAGCTGTTTTTT. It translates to CASSLAGSGRAGNTGELFF.

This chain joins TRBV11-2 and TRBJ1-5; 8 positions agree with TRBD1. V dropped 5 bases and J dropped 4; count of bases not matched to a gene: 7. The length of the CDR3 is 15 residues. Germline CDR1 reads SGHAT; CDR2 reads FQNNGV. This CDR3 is CASSPQGAPNQPQHF. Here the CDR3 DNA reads TGTGCCAGCAGCCCCCAGGGGGCCCCAAATCAGCCCCAGCATTTT.

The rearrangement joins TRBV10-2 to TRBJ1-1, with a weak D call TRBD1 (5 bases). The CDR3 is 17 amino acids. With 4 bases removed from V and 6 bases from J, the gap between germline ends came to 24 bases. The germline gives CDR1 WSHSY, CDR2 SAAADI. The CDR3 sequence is CASSGGTVRRGVSEAFF. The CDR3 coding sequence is TGCGCCAGCAGTGGGGGCACAGTGCGCCGCGGTGTCTCTGAAGCTTTCTTT.

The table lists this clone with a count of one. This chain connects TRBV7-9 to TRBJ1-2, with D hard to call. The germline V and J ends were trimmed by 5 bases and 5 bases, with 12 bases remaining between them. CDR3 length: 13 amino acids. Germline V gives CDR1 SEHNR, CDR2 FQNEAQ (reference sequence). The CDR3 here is CASSGDTRYGYTF. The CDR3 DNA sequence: TGTGCCAGCAGCGGGGATACGCGGTATGGCTACACCTTC. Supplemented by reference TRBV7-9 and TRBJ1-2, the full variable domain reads DTGVSQNPRHKITKRGQNVTFRCDPISEHNRLYWYRQTLGQGPEFLTYFQNEAQLEKSRLLSDRFSAERPKGSFSTLEIQRTEQGDSAMYLCASSGDTRYGYTFGSGTRLTVV.

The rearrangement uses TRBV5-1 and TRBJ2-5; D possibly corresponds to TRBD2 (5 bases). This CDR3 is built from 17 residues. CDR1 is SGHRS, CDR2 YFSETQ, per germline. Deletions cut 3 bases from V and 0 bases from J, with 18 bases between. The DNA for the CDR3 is TGCGCCAGCAGCTACATACCGGGATTCACGTACCAAGAGACCCAGTACTTC. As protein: CASSYIPGFTYQETQYF.

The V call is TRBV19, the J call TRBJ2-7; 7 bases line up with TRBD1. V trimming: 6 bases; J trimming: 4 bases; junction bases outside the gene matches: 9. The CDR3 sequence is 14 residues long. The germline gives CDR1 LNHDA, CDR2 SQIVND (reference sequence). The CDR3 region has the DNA TGTGCCAGTAGAGAGACAGGGCAATTTTACGAGCAGTACTTC. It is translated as CASRETGQFYEQYF.

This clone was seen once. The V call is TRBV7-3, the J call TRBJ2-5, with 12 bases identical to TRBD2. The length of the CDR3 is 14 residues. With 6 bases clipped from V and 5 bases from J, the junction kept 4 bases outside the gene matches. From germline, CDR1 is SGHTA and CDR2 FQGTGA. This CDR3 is CASRATSGGETQYF. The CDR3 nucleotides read TGTGCCAGCAGGGCGACTAGCGGGGGCGAGACCCAGTACTTC.

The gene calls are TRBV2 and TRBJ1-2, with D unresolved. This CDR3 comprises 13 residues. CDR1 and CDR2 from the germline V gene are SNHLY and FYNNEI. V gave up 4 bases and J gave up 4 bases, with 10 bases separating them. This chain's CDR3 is CASSGTALYGYTF. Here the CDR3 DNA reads TGTGCCAGCAGTGGGACGGCACTCTATGGCTACACCTTC. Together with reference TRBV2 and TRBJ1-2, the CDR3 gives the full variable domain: EPEVTQTPSHQVTQMGQEVILRCVPISNHLYFYWYRQILGQKVEFLVSFYNNEISEKSEIFDDQFSVERPDGSNFTLKIRSTKLEDSAMYFCASSGTALYGYTFGSGTRLTVV.

CDR3 protein: CASSLAGNSGANVLTF. The CDR3 bases are TGCGCCAGCAGCTTGGCGGGGAACTCTGGGGCCAACGTCCTGACTTTC. The chain links TRBV5-1 to TRBJ2-6; D perhaps matches TRBD2 (5 bases). The CDR3 length is 16 residues. Germline assignment: CDR1 SGHRS and CDR2 YFSETQ. V was shortened by 0 bases and J by 0 bases, with 7 bases between the two germline ends.

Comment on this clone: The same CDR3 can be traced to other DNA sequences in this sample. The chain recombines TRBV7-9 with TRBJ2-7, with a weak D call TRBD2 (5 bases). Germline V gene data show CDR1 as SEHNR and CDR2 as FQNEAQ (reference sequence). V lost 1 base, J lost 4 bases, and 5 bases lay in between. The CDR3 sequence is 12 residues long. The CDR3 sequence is CASSLGTYEQYF. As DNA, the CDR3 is TGTGCCAGCAGCTTAGGGACTTACGAGCAGTACTTC.

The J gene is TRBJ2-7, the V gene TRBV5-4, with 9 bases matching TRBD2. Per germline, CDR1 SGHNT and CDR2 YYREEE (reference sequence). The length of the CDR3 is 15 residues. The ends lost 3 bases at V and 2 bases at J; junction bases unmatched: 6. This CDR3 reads CASSSPGLATYEQYF. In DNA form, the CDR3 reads TGTGCCAGCAGCTCCCCGGGACTAGCAACCTACGAGCAGTACTTC.

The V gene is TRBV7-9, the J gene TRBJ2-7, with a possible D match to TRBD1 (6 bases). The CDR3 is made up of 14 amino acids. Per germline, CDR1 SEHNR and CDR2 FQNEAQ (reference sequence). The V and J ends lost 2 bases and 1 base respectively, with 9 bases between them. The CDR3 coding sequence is TGTGCCAGCAGCTTAAGGGACAAGTCCTACGAGCAGTACTTC. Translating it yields CASSLRDKSYEQYF.